This T cell receptor (beta chain) was retrieved from a study of graft-versus-host responses after intestinal transplantation. Overall study context: In this cohort, recipients had multivisceral, liver-intestinal, or isolated intestinal transplants. The whole recipient group had anti-thymocyte globulin induction followed by tacrolimus and steroids for two to three years.

This clone was counted between two and nine times. Repertoires were generated with immunoSEQ multiplex PCR, while TCRdb's copy carries only in-frame clones and drops some. The data hold around 21,000 clones, with 33% observed a single time. Co-plating was performed using roughly 200,000 CFSE-labeled responder cells and roughly 200,000 irradiated, violet-dye-labeled stimulator cells. Responder CD3+CD4+ and CD3+CD8+ cells that were proliferating and CFSE-low were sorted after the reaction. V shed 3 bases and J 5 bases; nucleotides not matched to a gene: 8. Germline V gives CDR1 SGDLS, CDR2 YYNGEE. The CDR3 consists of 15 residues. General study findings and limits: Graft-donor T cell macrochimerism in patients accompanied high graft-versus-host to host-versus-graft clonal ratios in allografts.

The sample in question was alloreactive CD8+ T cells from a mixed lymphocyte reaction culture, obtained before intestinal transplant. The subset was: CFSE-low proliferating T cells sorted from roughly six-day pre-transplant mixed lymphocyte reaction (GvH or HvG direction). This TCR derives from a human patient who received an intestinal transplant. The genes are TRBV9 and TRBJ1-2; 9 positions agree with TRBD1. CDR3 amino acids: CASSARTGVEYGYTF. Here the CDR3 DNA reads TGTGCCAGCAGCGCCCGGACAGGGGTGGAATATGGCTACACCTTC.